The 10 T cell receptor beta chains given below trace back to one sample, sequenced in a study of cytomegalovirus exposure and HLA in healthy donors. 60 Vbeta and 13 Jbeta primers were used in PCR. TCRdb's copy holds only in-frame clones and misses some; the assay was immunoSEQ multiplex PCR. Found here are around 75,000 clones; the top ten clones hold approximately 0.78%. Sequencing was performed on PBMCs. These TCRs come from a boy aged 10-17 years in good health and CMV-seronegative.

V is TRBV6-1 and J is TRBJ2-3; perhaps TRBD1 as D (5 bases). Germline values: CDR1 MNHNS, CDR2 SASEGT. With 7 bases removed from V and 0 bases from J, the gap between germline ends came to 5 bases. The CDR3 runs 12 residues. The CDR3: CASTGSTDTQYF. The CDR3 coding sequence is TGTGCCAGCACAGGGAGCACAGATACGCAGTATTTT.

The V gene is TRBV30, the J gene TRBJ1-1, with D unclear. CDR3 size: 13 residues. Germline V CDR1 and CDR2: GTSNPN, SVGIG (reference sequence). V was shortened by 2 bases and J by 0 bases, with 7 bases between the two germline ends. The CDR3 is CAWSLQLNTEAFF. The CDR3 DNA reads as TGTGCCTGGAGTTTACAGCTGAACACTGAAGCTTTCTTT.

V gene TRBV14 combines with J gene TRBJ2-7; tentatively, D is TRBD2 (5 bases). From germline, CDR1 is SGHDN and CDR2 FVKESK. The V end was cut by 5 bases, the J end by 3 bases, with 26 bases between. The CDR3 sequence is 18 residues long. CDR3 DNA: TGTGCCAGCAGCTCAAGGACTGTGTCACCCCGAAATAACTACGAGCAGTACTTC. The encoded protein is CASSSRTVSPRNNYEQYF.

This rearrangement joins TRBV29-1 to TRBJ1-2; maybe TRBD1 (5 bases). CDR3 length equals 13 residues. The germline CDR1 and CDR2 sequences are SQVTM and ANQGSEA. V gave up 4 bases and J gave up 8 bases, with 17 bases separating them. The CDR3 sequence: CSVGPRETSGYTF. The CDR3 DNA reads TGCAGCGTTGGTCCCAGGGAAACGTCCGGCTACACCTTC.

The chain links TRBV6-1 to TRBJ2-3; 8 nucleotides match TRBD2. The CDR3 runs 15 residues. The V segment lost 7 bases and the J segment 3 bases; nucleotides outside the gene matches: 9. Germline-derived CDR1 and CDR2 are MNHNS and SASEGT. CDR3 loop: CASTEGLGKTDTQYF. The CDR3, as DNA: TGTGCCAGCACAGAGGGACTAGGAAAGACAGATACGCAGTATTTT.

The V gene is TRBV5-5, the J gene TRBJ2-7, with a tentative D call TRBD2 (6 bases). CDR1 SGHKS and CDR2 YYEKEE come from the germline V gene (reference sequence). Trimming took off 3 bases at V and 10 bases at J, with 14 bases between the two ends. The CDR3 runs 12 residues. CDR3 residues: CASSSGDSGQYF. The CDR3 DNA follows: TGTGCCAGCAGCTCGGGGGACTCAGGTCAGTACTTC.

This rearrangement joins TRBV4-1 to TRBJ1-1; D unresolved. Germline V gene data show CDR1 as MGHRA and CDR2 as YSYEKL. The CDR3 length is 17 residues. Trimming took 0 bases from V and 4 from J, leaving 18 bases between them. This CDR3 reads CASSQDAFGRGGTEAFF. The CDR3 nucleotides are TGCGCCAGCAGCCAAGATGCGTTTGGCAGAGGAGGCACTGAAGCTTTCTTT.

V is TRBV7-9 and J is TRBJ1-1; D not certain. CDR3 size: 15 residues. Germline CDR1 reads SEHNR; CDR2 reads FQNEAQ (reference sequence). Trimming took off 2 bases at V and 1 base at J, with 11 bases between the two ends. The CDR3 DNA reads TGTGCCAGCAGCTTACAGGCCTCGGCGAACACTGAAGCTTTCTTT. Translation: CASSLQASANTEAFF.

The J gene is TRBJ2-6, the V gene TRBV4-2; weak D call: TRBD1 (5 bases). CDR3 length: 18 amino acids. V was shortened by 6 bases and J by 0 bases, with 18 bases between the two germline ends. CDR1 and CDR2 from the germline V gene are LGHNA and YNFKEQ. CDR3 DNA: TGTGCCAGCAGTCTACAGGCTGACCCCCTCTCTGGGGCCAACGTCCTGACTTTC. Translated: CASSLQADPLSGANVLTF.

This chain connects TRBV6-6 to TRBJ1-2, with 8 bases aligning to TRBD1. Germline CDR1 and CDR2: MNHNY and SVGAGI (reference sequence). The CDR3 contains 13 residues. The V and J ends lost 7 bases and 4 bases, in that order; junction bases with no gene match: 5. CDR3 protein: CASTDRGGYGYTF. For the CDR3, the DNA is TGTGCCAGCACCGACAGGGGCGGCTATGGCTACACCTTC.